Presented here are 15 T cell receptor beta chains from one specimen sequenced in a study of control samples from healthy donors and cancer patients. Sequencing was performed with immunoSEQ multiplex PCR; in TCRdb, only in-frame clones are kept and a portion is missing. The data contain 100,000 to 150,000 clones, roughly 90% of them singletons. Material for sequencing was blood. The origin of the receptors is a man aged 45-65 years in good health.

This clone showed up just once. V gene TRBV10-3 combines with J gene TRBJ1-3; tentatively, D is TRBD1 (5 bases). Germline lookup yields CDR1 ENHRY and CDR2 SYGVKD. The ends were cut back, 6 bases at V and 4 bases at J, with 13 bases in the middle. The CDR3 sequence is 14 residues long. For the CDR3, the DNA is TGTGCCATCAGCGGGGGGTCGTGGGGAAACACCATATATTTT. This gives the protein CAISGGSWGNTIYF.

The CDR3 is CASSPWTSGDTDTQYF. The CDR3 region has the DNA TGTGCCAGCAGTCCCTGGACTAGCGGGGATACAGATACGCAGTATTTT. V and J are TRBV28 and TRBJ2-3; 12 nucleotides align to TRBD2. Germline V lookup: CDR1 MDHEN, CDR2 SYDVKM. The CDR3 runs to 16 residues. J was trimmed by 3 bases and V by 5 bases; bases with no gene match: 6.

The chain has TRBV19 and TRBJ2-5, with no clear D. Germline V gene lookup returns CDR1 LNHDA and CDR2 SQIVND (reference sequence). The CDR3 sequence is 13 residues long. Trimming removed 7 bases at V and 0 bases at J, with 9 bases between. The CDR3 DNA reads TGTGCCAGTACTGCTGGGGACCAAGAGACCCAGTACTTC. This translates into CASTAGDQETQYF.

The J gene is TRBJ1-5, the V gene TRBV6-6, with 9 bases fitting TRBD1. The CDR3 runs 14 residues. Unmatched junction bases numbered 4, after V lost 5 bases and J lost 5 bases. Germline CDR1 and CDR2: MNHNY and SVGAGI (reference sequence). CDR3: CASSGQGRDQPQHF. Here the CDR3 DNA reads TGTGCCAGCAGTGGACAGGGGAGGGATCAGCCCCAGCATTTT.

CDR3 nucleotide sequence: TGTGCCAGCAGCCCTAGACTAGCGGGAATTGCAGATACGCAGTATTTT. It is translated as CASSPRLAGIADTQYF. The chain employs TRBV3-1 (or the pseudogene TRBV3-2) and TRBJ2-3, with 11 positions matching TRBD2. The V and J ends lost 4 bases and 4 bases, in that order; junction bases with no gene match: 7. The CDR3 covers 16 residues. Germline V gene sequence: CDR1 LGHDT, CDR2 YNNKEL (reference sequence).

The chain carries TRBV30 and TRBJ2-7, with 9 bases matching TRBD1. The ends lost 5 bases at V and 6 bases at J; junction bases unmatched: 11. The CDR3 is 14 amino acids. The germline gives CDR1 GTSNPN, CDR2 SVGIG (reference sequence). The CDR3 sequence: CAWRMDRGIGEQYF. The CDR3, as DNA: TGTGCCTGGCGGATGGACAGGGGAATTGGCGAGCAGTACTTC.

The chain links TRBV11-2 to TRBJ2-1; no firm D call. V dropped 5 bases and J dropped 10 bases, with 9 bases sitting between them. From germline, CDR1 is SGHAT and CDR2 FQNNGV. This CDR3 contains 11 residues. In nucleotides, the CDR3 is TGTGCCAGCAGCATACAAGGGGAGCAGTTCTTC. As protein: CASSIQGEQFF.

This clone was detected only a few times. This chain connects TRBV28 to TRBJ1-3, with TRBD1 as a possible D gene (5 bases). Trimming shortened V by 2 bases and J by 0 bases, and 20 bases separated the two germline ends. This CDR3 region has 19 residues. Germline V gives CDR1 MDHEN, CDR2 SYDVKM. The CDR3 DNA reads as TGTGCCAGCAGTTTAAACCGGGACTTAAGGGCCTCCTCTGGAAACACCATATATTTT. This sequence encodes CASSLNRDLRASSGNTIYF.

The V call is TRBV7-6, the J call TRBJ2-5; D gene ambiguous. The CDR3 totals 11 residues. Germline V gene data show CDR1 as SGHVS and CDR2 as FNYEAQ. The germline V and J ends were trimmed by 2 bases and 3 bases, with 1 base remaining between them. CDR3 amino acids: CASSLKETQYF. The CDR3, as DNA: TGTGCCAGCAGCTTAAAAGAGACCCAGTACTTC.

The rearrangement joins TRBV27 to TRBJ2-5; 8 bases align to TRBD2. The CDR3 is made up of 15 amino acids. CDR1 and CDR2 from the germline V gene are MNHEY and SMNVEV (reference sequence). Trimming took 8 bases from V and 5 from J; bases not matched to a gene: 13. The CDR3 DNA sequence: TGTGCCAGCGCGACTCGGGGGGGCTCGGGGGAGACCCAGTACTTC. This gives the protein CASATRGGSGETQYF.

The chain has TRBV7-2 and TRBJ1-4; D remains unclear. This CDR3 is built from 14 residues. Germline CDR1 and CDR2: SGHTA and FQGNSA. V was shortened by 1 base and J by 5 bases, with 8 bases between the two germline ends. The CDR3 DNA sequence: TGTGCCAGCAGCTTAGTGGGAGGGAATGAAAAACTGTTTTTT. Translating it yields CASSLVGGNEKLFF. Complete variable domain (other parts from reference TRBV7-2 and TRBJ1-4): GAGVSQSPSNKVTEKGKDVELRCDPISGHTALYWYRQSLGQGLEFLIYFQGNSAPDKSGLPSDRFSAERTGGSVSTLTIQRTQQEDSAVYLCASSLVGGNEKLFFGSGTQLSVL.

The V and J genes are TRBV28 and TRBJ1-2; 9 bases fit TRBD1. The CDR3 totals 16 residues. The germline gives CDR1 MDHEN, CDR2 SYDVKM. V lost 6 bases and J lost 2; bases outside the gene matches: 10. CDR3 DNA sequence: TGTGCCAGCAGCACTCTCGGACAGGGGCGGAACTATGGCTACACCTTC. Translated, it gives CASSTLGQGRNYGYTF.

CDR3 residues: CASSQGQAGVQETQYF. The CDR3 nucleotides are TGTGCCAGCAGCCAAGGCCAGGCGGGGGTACAAGAGACCCAGTACTTC. The chain joins TRBV4-2 to TRBJ2-5, with 7 bases fitting TRBD2. V lost 1 base to trimming and J lost 2 bases; unmatched junction nucleotides: 7. Looked up from germline, CDR1 is LGHNA and CDR2 is YNFKEQ. The CDR3 consists of 16 residues.

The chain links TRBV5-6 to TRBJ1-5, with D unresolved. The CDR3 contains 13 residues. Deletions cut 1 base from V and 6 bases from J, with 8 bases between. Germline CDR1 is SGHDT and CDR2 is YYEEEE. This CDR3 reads CASSLSKSQPQHF. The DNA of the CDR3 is TGTGCCAGCAGCTTGTCAAAAAGTCAGCCCCAGCATTTT.

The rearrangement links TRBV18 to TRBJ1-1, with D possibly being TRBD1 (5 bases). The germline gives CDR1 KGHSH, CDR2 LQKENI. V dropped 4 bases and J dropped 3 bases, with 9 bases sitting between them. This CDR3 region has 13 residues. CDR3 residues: CASSQGSDTEAFF. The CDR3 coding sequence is TGTGCCAGCTCACAGGGGTCCGACACTGAAGCTTTCTTT.